The 21 T cell receptor beta chains listed next were all sequenced from one sample in a study of molecular identifiers for immune sequencing clone quantification. TCRdb fed the PCR reads into MiXCR, producing one record per CDR3 protein. The sample comprises more than 85,000 distinct CDR3 sequences, around 30% of which are singletons, and 9% to 10% rests with the top ten. The sequencing input was naive CD8+ T cells from blood, with Jurkat cell RNA spiked in. Subset specified: FACS-sorted CD8+CD4-CCR7+CD45RA+ naive T cells. The receptors here all came from a human donor in good health. Some libraries in this study had Jurkat cell RNA spiked in.

The chain uses TRBV4-1 and TRBJ2-3, with TRBD2 matching 8 bases. The CDR3 length is 16 residues. Germline V CDR1 and CDR2: MGHRA, YSYEKL. Losses at the gene ends were 2 bases for V and 3 bases for J; bases not matched to a gene: 7. Here the CDR3 DNA reads TGCGCCAGCAGCCAACCCCTCGGACTAGCTACAGATACGCAGTATTTT. It codes for CASSQPLGLATDTQYF.

This clonotype was observed many times. This chain uses TRBV5-1 with TRBJ2-1, with 8 nucleotides matching TRBD1. V trimming: 0 bases; J trimming: 5 bases; junction bases outside the gene matches: 4. The CDR3 runs 15 residues. Germline assignment: CDR1 SGHRS and CDR2 YFSETQ. The CDR3 DNA is TGCGCCAGCAGCTTGGCGACAGGGGCTGACAATGAGCAGTTCTTC. This codes for CASSLATGADNEQFF.

Here the CDR3 reads CASGGYREYFGTDTQYF. CDR3 nucleotides: TGTGCCAGCGGGGGCTACAGGGAGTATTTTGGGACAGATACGCAGTATTTT. The genes are TRBV2 and TRBJ2-3; D might be TRBD1 (6 bases). Germline loops: CDR1 SNHLY, CDR2 FYNNEI. The CDR3 runs 17 residues. The V gene lost 8 bases and the J gene lost 3 bases, with 24 bases spanning the gap.

Only a few counts were recorded for this clonotype. The chain is built from TRBV7-2 and TRBJ1-4, with TRBD1 matching 8 bases. The germline V gene encodes CDR1 SGHTA and CDR2 FQGNSA. The CDR3 consists of 16 residues. Trimming at V came to 5 bases and at J to 1 base, leaving 6 bases not matched to a gene. The CDR3 sequence is CASSRGTGGTNEKLFF. DNA of the CDR3: TGTGCCAGCAGCCGAGGGACAGGCGGAACTAATGAAAAACTGTTTTTT.

In regard to this clonotype: One base away lies a much larger clone, so this may be a sequencing read error. This rearrangement joins TRBV7-9 to TRBJ2-3; D is perhaps TRBD1 or TRBD2 (5 bases each). The germline V gene has CDR1 SEHNR and CDR2 FQNEAQ (reference sequence). V shed 9 bases and J shed 2 bases, with 15 bases lying between them. The CDR3 has 14 residues. CDR3 protein: CASPRDGDTDTQYF. In nucleotides, the CDR3 is TGTGCCAGTCCCCGGGACGGGGACACAGATACGCAGTATTTT.

This clonotype was recorded once. A single base separates this from a much larger clone, so it may be a read error. This chain joins TRBV7-8 and TRBJ1-5; D is uncertain. The CDR3 is 13 amino acids. The germline gives CDR1 SGHVS, CDR2 FQNEAQ. The CDR3 spells CASSLWLAEPPHF. The CDR3 nucleotides are TGTGCCAGCAGCTTGTGGTTGGCGGAGCCCCCGCATTTT. Complete variable domain (other parts from reference TRBV7-8 and TRBJ1-5): GAGVSQSPRYKVAKRGQDVALRCDPISGHVSLFWYQQALGQGPEFLTYFQNEAQLDKSGLPSDRFFAERPEGSVSTLKIQRTQQEDSAVYLCASSLWLAEPPHFGDGTRLSIL.

About this clonotype itself: A much more abundant neighbour one base away suggests this may be a read error. CDR3 amino acids: CASSPSDRGSYEQYF. The CDR3 nucleotides read TGTGCCAGCTCACCATCGGACAGGGGTTCCTACGAGCAGTACTTC. V and J are TRBV18 and TRBJ2-7; 9 bases are a match to TRBD1. The CDR3 totals 15 residues. Germline lookup yields CDR1 KGHSH and CDR2 LQKENI. V gave up 2 bases and J gave up 1 base; unmatched junction bases: 3.

This clonotype was detected a few times. This chain uses TRBV20-1 with TRBJ2-1; the match to TRBD2 covers 10 bases. Trimming took 5 bases from V and 4 from J; bases not matched to a gene: 5. The CDR3 length is 14 residues. Germline assignment: CDR1 DFQATT and CDR2 SNEGSKA (reference sequence). CDR3 sequence reads: CSAVKREGYNEQFF. The DNA for the CDR3 is TGCAGTGCTGTTAAGCGGGAGGGTTACAATGAGCAGTTCTTC.

As concerns this clonotype: The junction does not match germline at one end; this may be a read error. V usage is TRBV13 and J usage is TRBJ2-1; tentatively, D is TRBD2 (5 bases). This CDR3 comprises 10 residues. In germline, CDR1 is PRHDT, CDR2 FYEKMQ (reference sequence). CDR3 loop: CASSSGVLVF. CDR3 bases: TGTGCCAGCAGCTCCGGGGTCTTGGTCTTC.

This clonotype was picked up one time. A much larger clone lies one base from this, so it may be a read error. This rearrangement joins TRBV29-1 to TRBJ1-1; D is unresolved. The CDR3 has 15 amino acids. V gave up 3 bases and J gave up 0 bases, with 14 bases separating them. From germline, CDR1 is SQVTM and CDR2 ANQGSEA. The CDR3 DNA sequence: TGCAGCGTTGACCTAACTGGATACCTGAACACTGAAGCTTTCTTT. It codes for CSVDLTGYLNTEAFF.

This chain uses TRBV7-9 with TRBJ1-3; weak D call: TRBD1 (5 bases). The V gene's germline CDR1 is SEHNR and CDR2 FQNEAQ (reference sequence). V was trimmed by 3 bases and J by 9 bases, leaving 18 bases between them. This CDR3 contains 15 residues. CDR3 sequence reads: CASSFPGLLGGTIYF. The CDR3 DNA reads TGTGCCAGCAGCTTCCCGGGACTCCTCGGGGGCACCATATATTTT.

The chain employs TRBV29-1 and TRBJ2-1; 11 nucleotides align to TRBD2. The CDR3 has 14 residues. Trimming at V came to 5 bases and at J to 6 bases, leaving 6 bases not matched to a gene. Looked up from germline, CDR1 is SQVTM and CDR2 is ANQGSEA. CDR3 nucleotide sequence: TGCAGCGTTCCAACTAGCGGGAGAAGCAATGAGCAGTTCTTC. Protein: CSVPTSGRSNEQFF.

In this sample, this clonotype turned up many times. The chain joins TRBV7-9 to TRBJ1-5, with D unclear. V lost 5 bases to trimming and J lost 1 base, with 6 bases between them. The CDR3 loop spans 13 amino acids. Germline V gene sequence: CDR1 SEHNR, CDR2 FQNEAQ (reference sequence). CDR3 bases: TGTGCCAGCAGCAGGAACAGCAATCAGCCCCAGCATTTT. It specifies CASSRNSNQPQHF.

There are many counts of this clonotype. The rearrangement joins TRBV10-3 to TRBJ2-3, with D uncertain. The CDR3 length is 12 residues. V was trimmed by 8 bases and J by 0 bases, leaving 6 bases between them. CDR1 and CDR2 from the germline V gene are ENHRY and SYGVKD. CDR3 residues: CAIRSSTDTQYF. DNA of the CDR3: TGTGCCATCCGTAGTAGCACAGATACGCAGTATTTT.

This clonotype was recorded at least ten times. This chain links TRBV29-1 with TRBJ2-1; 10 positions match TRBD2. This CDR3 is built from 14 residues. J lost 10 bases, V lost 0 bases, and 6 bases had no gene match. Germline lookup yields CDR1 SQVTM and CDR2 ANQGSEA. CDR3 loop: CSVEDYLAGVEQFF. In DNA form, the CDR3 reads TGCAGCGTTGAAGATTACCTAGCGGGAGTGGAGCAGTTCTTC.

In this sample, this clonotype turned up a few times. The chain has TRBV27 and TRBJ2-2; the D gene is possibly TRBD1 (6 bases). The CDR3 is 15 amino acids. The V end lost 0 bases, the J end lost 1 base, and 6 bases lay between the germline ends. Germline V CDR1 and CDR2: MNHEY, SMNVEV (reference sequence). The CDR3: CASSLSGQNTGELFF. Written as DNA, the CDR3 is TGTGCCAGCAGTTTATCGGGACAGAACACCGGGGAGCTGTTTTTT.

A note on this clonotype: It may be a read error: a sequence one base away is much more abundant. J is TRBJ2-1 and V is TRBV2, with D possibly being TRBD2 (6 bases). There are 13 residues in the CDR3. Germline CDR1 reads SNHLY; CDR2 reads FYNNEI. V lost 8 bases and J 0 bases, leaving 8 bases between the germline ends. The CDR3 bases are TGTGCCAGCCGGGACTTCTCCTACAATGAGCAGTTCTTC. Residues: CASRDFSYNEQFF.

The genes are TRBV12-5 and TRBJ1-1; D gene unclear. Germline CDR1 is LGHNT and CDR2 is FRNRAP. V gave up 6 bases and J gave up 2 bases, with 16 bases separating them. This CDR3 has 15 amino acids. In nucleotides, the CDR3 is TGTGCTAGTGGGGCCTCCGTCGACAAAAACACTGAAGCTTTCTTT. Protein sequence: CASGASVDKNTEAFF.

This clonotype appeared a few times. The J gene is TRBJ2-7, the V gene TRBV20-1; D not certain. This CDR3 is built from 14 residues. The V end lost 3 bases, the J end lost 6 bases, and 18 bases lay between the germline ends. The germline V gene encodes CDR1 DFQATT and CDR2 SNEGSKA (reference sequence). CDR3 amino acids: CSASPTIPRLEQYF. For the CDR3, the DNA is TGCAGTGCTAGCCCAACTATCCCCCGGCTCGAGCAGTACTTC.

This chain uses TRBV7-9 with TRBJ2-1; TRBD1 matches 7 bases. V trimming: 4 bases; J trimming: 5 bases; junction bases outside the gene matches: 8. The CDR3 is 15 residues long. Germline V gene sequence: CDR1 SEHNR, CDR2 FQNEAQ (reference sequence). The chain's CDR3 is CASSSWDSTDNEQFF. The CDR3 DNA reads as TGTGCCAGCAGCTCATGGGACAGTACAGACAATGAGCAGTTCTTC.

This clonotype has only a few counts. CDR3 sequence: CASSFRAPAYEQYF. The CDR3 nucleotides read TGTGCCAGCAGTTTCAGGGCCCCTGCCTACGAGCAGTACTTC. The chain combines TRBV28 with TRBJ2-7; the D gene is possibly TRBD1 (5 bases). The germline CDR1 and CDR2 sequences are MDHEN and SYDVKM. Trimming shortened V by 3 bases and J by 2 bases, and 11 bases separated the two germline ends. The CDR3 loop spans 14 amino acids.